This TCR beta chain was found in a study of shared clonotypes between healthy human individuals. The assay was immunoSEQ multiplex PCR, and TCRdb's table has in-frame clones only and misses some. The sample yields 760,000 or so clones, about 96% seen once. Only CD45RO-negative cells positively selected for CCR7 counted as naive CD8 cells, so terminally differentiated effector memory CD45RA+ cells were excluded. Study results and limitations: Enrolling few donors narrowed the genetic and exposure-history diversity that was represented. Naive subsets usually exceeded memory subsets in estimated richness.

For this clone: Its antigen remains unknown.

The source material was naive CD8+ T cells sorted from blood. The source of this sequence is a man aged 25-45 years in good health.

CDR3 protein: CSVGEGGTEAFF. Here the CDR3 DNA reads TGCAGCGTTGGGGAAGGGGGCACTGAAGCTTTCTTT. The rearrangement uses TRBV29-1 and TRBJ1-1, with TRBD1 as a possible D gene (6 bases). The CDR3 has 12 residues. V was shortened by 4 bases and J by 4 bases, with 10 bases between the two germline ends. Looked up from germline, CDR1 is SQVTM and CDR2 is ANQGSEA.